A single sample gave rise to the 26 T cell receptor beta chains below, sequenced in a study of neurological immune-mediated disorders. TCRdb analysed the 5' RACE reads with MiXCR anew, one entry per CDR3 protein. The sample yields over 65,000 distinct CDR3 sequences, approximately 9.4% seen once. The sequencing input was PBMCs. Every receptor here comes from a man aged 50-59 years in good health.

This clonotype was observed at least ten times. The gene calls are TRBV7-9 and TRBJ2-5, with 8 bases identical to TRBD2. Germline CDR1 and CDR2: SEHNR and FQNEAQ (reference sequence). V lost 5 bases, J lost 3 bases, and 5 bases stayed unmatched. The CDR3 has 14 residues. CDR3 sequence: CASSQSLAEETQYF. The DNA for the CDR3 is TGTGCCAGCAGCCAATCACTAGCGGAAGAGACCCAGTACTTC. Together with reference TRBV7-9 and TRBJ2-5, the CDR3 gives the full variable domain: DTGVSQNPRHKITKRGQNVTFRCDPISEHNRLYWYRQTLGQGPEFLTYFQNEAQLEKSRLLSDRFSAERPKGSFSTLEIQRTEQGDSAMYLCASSQSLAEETQYFGPGTRLLVL.

This clonotype was counted many times. This rearrangement joins TRBV12-3 or TRBV12-4 to TRBJ2-6, with a possible D match to TRBD1 (6 bases). The ends were cut back, 4 bases at V and 0 bases at J, with 13 bases in the middle. The CDR3 has 17 amino acids. This CDR3 is CASSSRQVPSGANVLTF. CDR3 DNA: TGTGCCAGCAGTTCACGACAGGTACCCTCTGGGGCCAACGTCCTGACTTTC.

Many counts were recorded for this clonotype. This chain links TRBV7-2 with TRBJ1-5, with D possibly being TRBD1 (6 bases). CDR1 is SGHTA and CDR2 is FQGNSA in the germline V gene. CDR3 length equals 16 residues. V gave up 0 bases and J gave up 7 bases, with 16 bases separating them. The CDR3 coding sequence is TGTGCCAGCAGCTTAGCGCAGCCAGGGGTCAAACAGCCCCAGCATTTT. This encodes CASSLAQPGVKQPQHF.

The sample holds many counts of this clonotype. The rearrangement joins TRBV4-1 to TRBJ2-1, with 12 bases aligning to TRBD1. The germline V gene has CDR1 MGHRA and CDR2 YSYEKL. The CDR3 loop spans 18 amino acids. With 4 bases clipped from V and 10 bases from J, the junction kept 17 bases outside the gene matches. Here the CDR3 DNA reads TGCGCCAGCAGCCTCCGGGACAGGGGGCCAGCGGGATTCCTAGAGCAGTTCTTC. Its protein product is CASSLRDRGPAGFLEQFF.

This clonotype was counted at least ten times. The chain carries TRBV10-3 and TRBJ1-5; D ambiguous. Germline V gene data show CDR1 as ENHRY and CDR2 as SYGVKD. Trimming left V 3 bases short and J 0 bases short, with 12 bases between. This CDR3 comprises 16 residues. CDR3 residues: CAISDPQSTSNQPQHF. The CDR3 DNA follows: TGTGCCATCAGTGATCCCCAGAGCACTAGCAATCAGCCCCAGCATTTT.

This clonotype was detected ten times or more. J is TRBJ2-2 and V is TRBV7-3; TRBD2 is a possible D gene (6 bases). Germline loops: CDR1 SGHTA, CDR2 FQGTGA. The CDR3 length is 16 residues. Trimming left V 0 bases short and J 1 base short, with 9 bases between. The CDR3 DNA reads TGTGCCAGCAGCTTAACGTCCGGGGGGAACACCGGGGAGCTGTTTTTT. It specifies CASSLTSGGNTGELFF.

This clonotype was seen many times. The rearrangement links TRBV5-5 to TRBJ2-1, with a weak D call TRBD2 (6 bases). CDR1 is SGHKS, CDR2 YYEKEE, per germline (reference sequence). V was shortened by 6 bases and J by 10 bases, with 26 bases between the two germline ends. This CDR3 is built from 16 residues. Here the CDR3 reads CASILQLVPGGNEQFF. The CDR3 DNA is TGTGCCAGCATCCTTCAGCTCGTTCCCGGGGGAAACGAGCAGTTCTTC.

This clonotype was counted many times. The CDR3 loop reads CASSLVPGLETQYF. As DNA, the CDR3 is TGCGCCAGCAGCTTGGTCCCCGGATTGGAGACCCAGTACTTC. The chain has TRBV5-1 and TRBJ2-5; D call uncertain. Trimming removed 0 bases at V and 5 bases at J, with 11 bases between. This CDR3 comprises 14 residues. Germline lookup yields CDR1 SGHRS and CDR2 YFSETQ.

This clonotype has a count of ten or more. The junction departs from germline at one end; a sequencing error may be responsible. J is TRBJ2-3 and V is TRBV5-6, with D possibly called TRBD1 or TRBD2 (5 bases each). This CDR3 region has 16 residues. Germline V gene lookup returns CDR1 SGHDT and CDR2 YYEEEE. For the CDR3, the DNA is TGTGCCAGCAGCTACGGGACCGCTTTCAGCAGAGATACGCAGTATTTT. Translation: CASSYGTAFSRDTQYF.

This clonotype was observed at least ten times. This sequence joins TRBV6-5 and TRBJ2-5, with TRBD1 matching over 8 bases. The CDR3 is made up of 15 amino acids. CDR1 is MNHEY, CDR2 SVGAGI, per germline. V trimming: 4 bases; J trimming: 2 bases; junction bases outside the gene matches: 6. CDR3 nucleotides: TGTGCCAGCAGTTTATCCCGGGACAGGCAAGAGACCCAGTACTTC. Translation: CASSLSRDRQETQYF.

In this sample, this clonotype turned up many times. The V and J genes are TRBV7-2 and TRBJ2-5; TRBD1 or TRBD2 may be the D gene (5 bases each). Looked up from germline, CDR1 is SGHTA and CDR2 is FQGNSA. Trimming stripped 6 bases from V and 7 bases from J, with 21 bases between. The CDR3 contains 15 residues. CDR3 DNA: TGTGCCAGCAGATCCCCGGGGACGGGGAGAGGGACCCAGTACTTC. As protein: CASRSPGTGRGTQYF.

This clonotype was seen ten or more times. The CDR3 nucleotides read TGCAGTGCTGATCCGGTGACCCGAGCTACTGAAGCTTTCTTT. It translates to CSADPVTRATEAFF. The chain recombines TRBV20-1 with TRBJ1-1; the D is unclear. V was pared by 5 bases and J by 5 bases, with 18 bases between. The CDR3 loop spans 14 amino acids. Germline CDR1 and CDR2: DFQATT and SNEGSKA (reference sequence).

This clonotype occurred many times. The genes are TRBV7-3 and TRBJ2-3; 8 bases map to TRBD2. J was trimmed by 1 base and V by 6 bases; bases with no gene match: 9. This CDR3 region has 16 residues. CDR1 and CDR2 (germline): SGHTA, FQGTGA. The CDR3 loop is CASSPAGAGGTDTQYF. In nucleotides, the CDR3 is TGTGCCAGCAGTCCTGCGGGAGCGGGGGGCACAGATACGCAGTATTTT. Variable domain in full (rest from reference TRBV7-3 and TRBJ2-3): GAGVSQTPSNKVTEKGKYVELRCDPISGHTALYWYRQSLGQGPEFLIYFQGTGAADDSGLPNDRFFAVRPEGSVSTLKIQRTERGDSAVYLCASSPAGAGGTDTQYFGPGTRLTVL.

This clonotype was seen ten or more times. V and J are TRBV12-3 or TRBV12-4 and TRBJ2-6, with unresolved D. The CDR3 length is 15 residues. V shed 4 bases and J shed 1 base, with 8 bases lying between them. The CDR3: CASSYPGSGANVLTF. CDR3 coding DNA: TGTGCCAGCAGTTACCCTGGTTCTGGGGCCAACGTCCTGACTTTC.

This clonotype has at least ten counts. The chain combines TRBV7-9 with TRBJ1-1; D may be TRBD1 (5 bases). This CDR3 is 12 amino acids long. The germline V gene encodes CDR1 SEHNR and CDR2 FQNEAQ (reference sequence). V was trimmed by 5 bases and J by 5 bases, leaving 9 bases between them. The CDR3: CASSIGTTEAFF. The CDR3 DNA reads TGTGCCAGCAGCATAGGGACTACTGAAGCTTTCTTT.

This clonotype was recorded many times. This sequence joins TRBV5-1 and TRBJ2-3; the match to TRBD2 covers 9 bases. V trimming: 3 bases; J trimming: 2 bases; junction bases outside the gene matches: 7. Germline CDR1 reads SGHRS; CDR2 reads YFSETQ. The CDR3 loop spans 16 amino acids. CDR3 nucleotides: TGCGCCAGCAGCTCGCCCCCGGGACTAGCCACAGATACGCAGTATTTT. Its translation is CASSSPPGLATDTQYF.

In this sample, this clonotype turned up many times. The chain carries TRBV7-2 and TRBJ2-5; 10 bases align to TRBD2. Trimming cost V 3 bases and J 3 bases; bases outside gene matches: 4. Looked up from germline, CDR1 is SGHTA and CDR2 is FQGNSA. This CDR3 is built from 15 residues. CDR3 DNA sequence: TGTGCCAGCAGCTTTTGGACTAGCGGAAAAGAGACCCAGTACTTC. The encoded protein is CASSFWTSGKETQYF.

This clonotype was seen many times. V usage is TRBV7-2 and J usage is TRBJ1-6; TRBD1 agrees at 9 bases. Germline CDR1 and CDR2: SGHTA and FQGNSA. J lost 0 bases, V lost 5 bases, and 11 bases had no gene match. This CDR3 spans 19 amino acids. The CDR3 DNA reads TGTGCCAGCAGCATGTCTGGGGGGACAGGGAGCTCCTATAATTCACCCCTCCACTTT. Encoded protein: CASSMSGGTGSSYNSPLHF.

This clonotype was seen only a few times. The chain uses TRBV30 and TRBJ2-5; possibly TRBD1 or TRBD2 for D (5 bases each). Germline V lookup: CDR1 GTSNPN, CDR2 SVGIG (reference sequence). Trimming removed 4 bases at V and 1 base at J, with 13 bases between. The CDR3 runs 14 residues. In DNA, the CDR3 is TGTGCCTGGAAGAGGGGACGGACCCAAGAGACCCAGTACTTC. This codes for CAWKRGRTQETQYF.

This clonotype was found many times. This rearrangement joins TRBV4-3 to TRBJ2-5; 8 bases agree with TRBD2. Germline V gives CDR1 LGHNA, CDR2 YSLEER. This CDR3 region has 15 residues. J was trimmed by 2 bases and V by 4 bases; bases with no gene match: 6. In nucleotides, the CDR3 is TGCGCCAGCAGCCCAGCGGGAGCTGCACAAGAGACCCAGTACTTC. Its translation is CASSPAGAAQETQYF.

This clonotype has ten or more counts. This chain uses TRBV29-1 with TRBJ2-7; TRBD2 matches at 11 bases. CDR3 length equals 14 residues. Per the germline V gene, CDR1 is SQVTM and CDR2 is ANQGSEA. V was clipped by 6 bases and J by 5 bases; unmatched bases: 9. The CDR3 sequence: CSVLIAGGPDEQYF. CDR3 sequence (DNA): TGCAGCGTCCTGATAGCGGGAGGGCCAGACGAGCAGTACTTC.

This clonotype was observed at least ten times. The chain recombines TRBV5-1 with TRBJ1-1, with 7 nucleotides matching TRBD1. Germline assignment: CDR1 SGHRS and CDR2 YFSETQ. CDR3 length: 12 residues. Unmatched junction bases numbered 4, after V lost 3 bases and J lost 8 bases. This CDR3 is CASSWGTEEAFF. The CDR3 bases are TGCGCCAGCAGCTGGGGGACAGAAGAAGCTTTCTTT.

In this sample, this clonotype turned up many times. V and J are TRBV7-2 and TRBJ2-1; 9 bases are a match to TRBD2. Per the germline V gene, CDR1 is SGHTA and CDR2 is FQGNSA. V was pared by 6 bases and J by 6 bases, with 9 bases of the junction left unmatched. The CDR3 loop spans 15 amino acids. This CDR3 reads CASRPPLAGVNEQFF. CDR3 nucleotide sequence: TGTGCCAGCAGGCCCCCCTTAGCGGGAGTCAATGAGCAGTTCTTC.

The chain combines TRBV15 with TRBJ2-2; 7 bases agree with TRBD1. V trimming: 2 bases; J trimming: 3 bases; junction bases outside the gene matches: 6. Germline V gene data show CDR1 as LNHNV and CDR2 as YYDKDF (reference sequence). The CDR3 totals 16 residues. The CDR3 DNA reads as TGTGCCACCAGCAGAACCGGGACAGTCTACACCGGGGAGCTGTTTTTT. The encoded protein is CATSRTGTVYTGELFF.

This chain connects TRBV5-1 to TRBJ2-2; D may match TRBD1 or TRBD2 (6 bases each). CDR1 SGHRS and CDR2 YFSETQ come from the germline V gene. Trimming pared 3 bases from V and 5 bases from J, leaving 14 bases between. This CDR3 region has 15 residues. CDR3 in DNA: TGCGCCAGCAGCTACGGGGGCTTAGGGACCGGGGAGCTGTTTTTT. Translated, it gives CASSYGGLGTGELFF. The full variable domain, in which reference TRBV5-1 and TRBJ2-2 provide the parts outside the CDR3, is KAGVTQTPRYLIKTRGQQVTLSCSPISGHRSVSWYQQTPGQGLQFLFEYFSETQRNKGNFPGRFSGRQFSNSRSEMNVSTLELGDSALYLCASSYGGLGTGELFFGEGSRLTVL.

This clonotype has at least ten counts. The genes are TRBV20-1 and TRBJ2-3, with D perhaps TRBD2 (5 bases). V was shortened by 5 bases and J by 7 bases, with 25 bases between the two germline ends. Germline V lookup: CDR1 DFQATT, CDR2 SNEGSKA (reference sequence). The CDR3 spans 16 residues. The CDR3: CSARGIGDSLTYTQYF. In nucleotides, the CDR3 is TGCAGTGCTCGAGGGATTGGTGACTCCCTCACGTATACGCAGTATTTT.